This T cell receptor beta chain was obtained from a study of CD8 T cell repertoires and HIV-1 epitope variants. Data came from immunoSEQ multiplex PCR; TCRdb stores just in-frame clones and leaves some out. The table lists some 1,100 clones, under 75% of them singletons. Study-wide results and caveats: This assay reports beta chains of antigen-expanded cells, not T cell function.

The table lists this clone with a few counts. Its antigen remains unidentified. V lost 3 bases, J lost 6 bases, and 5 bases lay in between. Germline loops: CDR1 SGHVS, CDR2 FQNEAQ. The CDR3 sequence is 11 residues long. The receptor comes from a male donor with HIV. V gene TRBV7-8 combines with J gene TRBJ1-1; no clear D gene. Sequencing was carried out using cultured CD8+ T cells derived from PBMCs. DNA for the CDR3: TGTGCCAGCAGCTTTGGCCCTGAAGCTTTCTTT. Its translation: CASSFGPEAFF.